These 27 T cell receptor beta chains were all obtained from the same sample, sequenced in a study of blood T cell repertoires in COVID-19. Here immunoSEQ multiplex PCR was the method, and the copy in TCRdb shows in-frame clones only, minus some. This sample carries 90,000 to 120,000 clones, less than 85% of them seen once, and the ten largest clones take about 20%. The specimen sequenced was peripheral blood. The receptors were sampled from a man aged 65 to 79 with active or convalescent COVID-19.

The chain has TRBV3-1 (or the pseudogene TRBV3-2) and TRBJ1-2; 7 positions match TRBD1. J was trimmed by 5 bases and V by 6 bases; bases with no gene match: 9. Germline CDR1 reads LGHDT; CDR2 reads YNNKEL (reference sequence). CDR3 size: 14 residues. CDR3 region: CASRDGTDYYGYTF. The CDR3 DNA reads TGTGCCAGCAGGGATGGGACAGATTATTATGGCTACACCTTC.

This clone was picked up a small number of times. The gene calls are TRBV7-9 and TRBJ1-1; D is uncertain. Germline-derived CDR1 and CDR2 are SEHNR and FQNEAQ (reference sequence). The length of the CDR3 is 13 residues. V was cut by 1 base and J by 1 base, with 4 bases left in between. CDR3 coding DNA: TGTGCCAGCAGCTTAGGGGCGAACACTGAAGCTTTCTTT. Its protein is CASSLGANTEAFF.

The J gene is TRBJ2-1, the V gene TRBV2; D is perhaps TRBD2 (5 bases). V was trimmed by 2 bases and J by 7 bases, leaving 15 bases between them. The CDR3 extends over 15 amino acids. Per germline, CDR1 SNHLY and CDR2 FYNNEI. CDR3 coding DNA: TGTGCCAGCAGTGAACGGAGCGGAACGCCGAATGAGCAGTTCTTC. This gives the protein CASSERSGTPNEQFF.

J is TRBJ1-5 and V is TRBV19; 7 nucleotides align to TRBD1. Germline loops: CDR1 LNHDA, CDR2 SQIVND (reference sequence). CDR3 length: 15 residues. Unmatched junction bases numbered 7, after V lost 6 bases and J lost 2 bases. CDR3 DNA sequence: TGTGCCAGTAGACAGGGGCACCGTGGCAATCAGCCCCAGCATTTT. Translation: CASRQGHRGNQPQHF.

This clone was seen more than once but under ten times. Written as DNA, the CDR3 is TGCGCCAGCAGCTTGGGCCCCGACAGATACACCGGGGAGCTGTTTTTT. Protein sequence: CASSLGPDRYTGELFF. V usage is TRBV5-1 and J usage is TRBJ2-2; weak D call: TRBD1 (5 bases). The CDR3 spans 16 residues. Trimming stripped 0 bases from V and 3 bases from J, with 12 bases between. Looked up from germline, CDR1 is SGHRS and CDR2 is YFSETQ.

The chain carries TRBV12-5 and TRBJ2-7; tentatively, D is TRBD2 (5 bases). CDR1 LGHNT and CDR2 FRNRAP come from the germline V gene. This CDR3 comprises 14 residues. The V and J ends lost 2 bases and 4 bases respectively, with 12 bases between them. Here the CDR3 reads CASGLLGGLYEQYF. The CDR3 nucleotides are TGTGCTAGTGGTTTGTTGGGCGGACTGTACGAGCAGTACTTC.

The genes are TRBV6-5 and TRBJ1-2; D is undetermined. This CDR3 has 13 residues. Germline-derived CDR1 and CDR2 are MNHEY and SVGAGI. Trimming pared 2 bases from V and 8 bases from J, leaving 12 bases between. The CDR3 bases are TGTGCCAGCAGTTACACCGAGCGAAAGGGCTACACCTTC. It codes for CASSYTERKGYTF.

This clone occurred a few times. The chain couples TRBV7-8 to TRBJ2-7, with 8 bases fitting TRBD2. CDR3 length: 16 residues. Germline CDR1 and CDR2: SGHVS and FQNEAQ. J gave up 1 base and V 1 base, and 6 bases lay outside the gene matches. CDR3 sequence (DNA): TGTGCCAGCAGCTTAGAGCGGGGGATACCTTCCTACGAGCAGTACTTC. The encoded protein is CASSLERGIPSYEQYF.

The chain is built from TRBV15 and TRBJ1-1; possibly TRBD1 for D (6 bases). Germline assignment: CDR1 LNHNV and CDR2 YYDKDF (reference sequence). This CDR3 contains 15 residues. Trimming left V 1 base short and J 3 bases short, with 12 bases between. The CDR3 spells CATSRARQGYTEAFF. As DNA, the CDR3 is TGTGCCACCAGCAGAGCCAGGCAGGGGTACACTGAAGCTTTCTTT.

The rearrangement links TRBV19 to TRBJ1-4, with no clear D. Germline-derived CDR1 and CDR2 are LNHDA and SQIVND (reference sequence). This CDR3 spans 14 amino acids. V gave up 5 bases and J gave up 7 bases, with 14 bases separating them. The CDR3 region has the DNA TGTGCCAGTAGTTTCGCCGCGGCTACTGAAAAACTGTTTTTT. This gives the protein CASSFAAATEKLFF. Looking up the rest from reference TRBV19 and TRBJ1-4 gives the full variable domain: DGGITQSPKYLFRKEGQNVTLSCEQNLNHDAMYWYRQDPGQGLRLIYYSQIVNDFQKGDIAEGYSVSREKKESFPLTVTSAQKNPTAFYLCASSFAAATEKLFFGSGTQLSVL.

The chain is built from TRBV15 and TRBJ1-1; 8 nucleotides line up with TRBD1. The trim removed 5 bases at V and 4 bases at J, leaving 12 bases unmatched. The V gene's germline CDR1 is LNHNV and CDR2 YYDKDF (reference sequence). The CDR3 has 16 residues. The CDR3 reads CATSGRGRGHGTEAFF. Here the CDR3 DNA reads TGTGCCACCAGCGGCAGAGGCAGGGGGCATGGCACTGAAGCTTTCTTT.

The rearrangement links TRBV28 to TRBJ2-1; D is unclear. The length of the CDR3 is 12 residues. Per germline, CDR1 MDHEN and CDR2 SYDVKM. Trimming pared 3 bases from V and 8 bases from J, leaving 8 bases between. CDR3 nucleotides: TGTGCCAGCAGTTTCTTAAATCATGAGCAGTTCTTC. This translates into CASSFLNHEQFF.

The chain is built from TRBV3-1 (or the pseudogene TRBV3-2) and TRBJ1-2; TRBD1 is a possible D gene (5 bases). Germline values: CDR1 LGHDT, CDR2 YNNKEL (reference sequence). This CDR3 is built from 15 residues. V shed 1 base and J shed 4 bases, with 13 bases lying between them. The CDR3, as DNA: TGTGCCAGCAGCCAAGGGACATCCCTTACCTATGGCTACACCTTC. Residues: CASSQGTSLTYGYTF.

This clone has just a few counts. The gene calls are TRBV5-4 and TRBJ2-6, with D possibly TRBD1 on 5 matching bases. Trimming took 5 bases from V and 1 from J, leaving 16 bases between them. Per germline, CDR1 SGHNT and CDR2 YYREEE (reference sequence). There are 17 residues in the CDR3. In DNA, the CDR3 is TGTGCCAGCAGTTCCGACAGATCCTATTCTGGGGCCAACGTCCTGACTTTC. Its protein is CASSSDRSYSGANVLTF.

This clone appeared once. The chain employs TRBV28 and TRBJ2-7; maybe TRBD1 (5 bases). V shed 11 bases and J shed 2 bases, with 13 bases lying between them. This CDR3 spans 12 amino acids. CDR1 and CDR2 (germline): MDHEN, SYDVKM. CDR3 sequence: CAGPDRAYEQYF. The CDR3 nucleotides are TGTGCCGGGCCAGACAGAGCCTACGAGCAGTACTTC. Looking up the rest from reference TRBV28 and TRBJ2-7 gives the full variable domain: DVKVTQSSRYLVKRTGEKVFLECVQDMDHENMFWYRQDPGLGLRLIYFSYDVKMKEKGDIPEGYSVSREKKERFSLILESASTNQTSMYLCAGPDRAYEQYFGPGTRLTVT.

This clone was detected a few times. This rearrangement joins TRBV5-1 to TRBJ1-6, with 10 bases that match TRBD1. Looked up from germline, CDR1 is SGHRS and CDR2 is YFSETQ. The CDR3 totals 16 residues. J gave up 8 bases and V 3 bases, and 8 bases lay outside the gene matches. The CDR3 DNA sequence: TGCGCCAGCAGCTCTTCCGGGACAGGGGTTTATTCACCCCTCCACTTT. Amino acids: CASSSSGTGVYSPLHF.

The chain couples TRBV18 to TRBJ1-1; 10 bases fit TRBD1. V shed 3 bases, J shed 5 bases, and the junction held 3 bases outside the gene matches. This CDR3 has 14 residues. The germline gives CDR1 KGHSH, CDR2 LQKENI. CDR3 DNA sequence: TGTGCCAGCTCACCGTCGGGACAGGGGACTGAAGCTTTCTTT. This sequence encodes CASSPSGQGTEAFF.

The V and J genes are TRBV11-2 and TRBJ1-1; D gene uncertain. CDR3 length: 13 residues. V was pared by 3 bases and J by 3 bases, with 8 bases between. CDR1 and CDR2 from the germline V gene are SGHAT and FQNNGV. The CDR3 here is CASSFSQYTEAFF. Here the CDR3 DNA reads TGTGCCAGCAGCTTTAGCCAGTACACTGAAGCTTTCTTT.

The CDR3 reads CAWSPPGTGYNEQFF. DNA of the CDR3: TGTGCCTGGAGTCCCCCCGGGACAGGCTACAATGAGCAGTTCTTC. The J gene is TRBJ2-1, the V gene TRBV30; 8 bases align to TRBD1. The CDR3 length is 15 residues. Germline V gives CDR1 GTSNPN, CDR2 SVGIG (reference sequence). Trimming removed 2 bases from V and 3 bases from J; junction bases left unmatched: 6.

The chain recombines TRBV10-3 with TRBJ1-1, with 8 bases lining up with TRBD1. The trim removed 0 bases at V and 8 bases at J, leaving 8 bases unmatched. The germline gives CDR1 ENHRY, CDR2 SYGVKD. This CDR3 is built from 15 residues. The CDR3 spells CAISESTGAGLEAFF. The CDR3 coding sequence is TGTGCCATCAGTGAGTCGACAGGGGCCGGTCTAGAAGCTTTCTTT.

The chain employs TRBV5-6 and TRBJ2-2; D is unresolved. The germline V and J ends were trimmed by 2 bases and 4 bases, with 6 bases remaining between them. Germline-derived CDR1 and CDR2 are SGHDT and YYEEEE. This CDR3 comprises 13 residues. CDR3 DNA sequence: TGTGCCAGCAGCTTTGCCAGCACCGGGGAGCTGTTTTTT. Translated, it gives CASSFASTGELFF.

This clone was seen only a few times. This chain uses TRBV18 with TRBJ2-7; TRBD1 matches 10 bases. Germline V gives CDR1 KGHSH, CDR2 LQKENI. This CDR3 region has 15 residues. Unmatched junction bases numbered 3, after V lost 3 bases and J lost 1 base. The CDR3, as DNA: TGTGCCAGCTCACCCGGACAGGGGGAATCCTACGAGCAGTACTTC. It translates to CASSPGQGESYEQYF.

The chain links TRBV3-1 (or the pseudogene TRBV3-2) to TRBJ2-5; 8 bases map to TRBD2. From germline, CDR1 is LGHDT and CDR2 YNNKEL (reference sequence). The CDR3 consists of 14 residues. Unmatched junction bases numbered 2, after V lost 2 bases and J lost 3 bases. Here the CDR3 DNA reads TGTGCCAGCAGCCAATTACTAGCGGAAGAGACCCAGTACTTC. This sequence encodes CASSQLLAEETQYF.

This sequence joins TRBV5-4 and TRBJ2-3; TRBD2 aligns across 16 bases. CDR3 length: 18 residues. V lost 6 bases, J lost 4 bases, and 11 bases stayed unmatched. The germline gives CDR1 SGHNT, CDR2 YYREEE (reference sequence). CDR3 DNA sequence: TGTGCCAGCACCAAGGGACTAGCGGGGGGGCTCGGGGCAGATACGCAGTATTTT. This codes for CASTKGLAGGLGADTQYF.

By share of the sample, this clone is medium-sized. The DNA of the CDR3 is TGTGCCAGCAGCTTAGACACAGCTAACTATGGCTACACCTTC. This gives the protein CASSLDTANYGYTF. The chain recombines TRBV7-9 with TRBJ1-2; D uncertain. Germline loops: CDR1 SEHNR, CDR2 FQNEAQ (reference sequence). The CDR3 length is 14 residues. V lost 1 base to trimming and J lost 0 bases, with 6 bases between them.

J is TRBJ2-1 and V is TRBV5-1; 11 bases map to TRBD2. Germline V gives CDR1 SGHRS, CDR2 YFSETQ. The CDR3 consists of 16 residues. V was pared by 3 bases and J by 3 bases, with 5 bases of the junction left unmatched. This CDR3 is CASSSLAGGIYNEQFF. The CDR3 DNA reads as TGCGCCAGCAGCTCTTTAGCGGGAGGGATCTACAATGAGCAGTTCTTC.

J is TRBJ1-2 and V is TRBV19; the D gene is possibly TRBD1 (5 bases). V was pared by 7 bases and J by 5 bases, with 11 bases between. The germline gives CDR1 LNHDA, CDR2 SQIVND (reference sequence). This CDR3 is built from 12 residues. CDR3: CASNPGTYGYTF. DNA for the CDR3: TGTGCCAGTAATCCGGGGACTTATGGCTACACCTTC.